Listed below are T cell receptor beta chains from one sample, sequenced in a study of cytomegalovirus exposure and HLA in healthy donors. Using immunoSEQ multiplex PCR, the repertoire was profiled, and TCRdb retains in-frame clones only, with some absent. The data show some 200,000 clones, and the top ten clones hold approximately 0.82%. The specimen was PBMCs. The receptors come from a woman between 18 and 29 years old in good health and CMV-seropositive. Both conserved end residues are part of each CDR3. The D gene is left open where the match is weak.

>TRBV19|TRBJ2-2|TRBD1
CASSRDRENTGELFF
>TRBV18|TRBJ2-1|.
CASSPPKGKLSGNEQFF
>TRBV5-1|TRBJ1-3|.
CASSLVPALLGLSGNTIYF
>TRBV19|TRBJ2-1|.
CASSIAGYSYNEQFF
>TRBV11-2|TRBJ2-3|.
CASSFGPYTDTQYF
>TRBV6-6|TRBJ1-1|TRBD1
CASREGQGKNTEAFF
>TRBV6-6|TRBJ2-1|TRBD2
CASNARLALNEQFF
>TRBV9|TRBJ1-5|TRBD1
CASSLGQGGNQPQHF
>TRBV18|TRBJ1-1|.
CATEQQSGNTEAFF
>TRBV6-5|TRBJ2-3|TRBD2
CASRRGGTDTQYF
>TRBV5-4|TRBJ2-6|TRBD2
CASSPGLAGGANVLTF
>TRBV7-5|TRBJ1-2|.
CVRSPTGSRRGGYGYTF
>TRBV6-5|TRBJ2-3|.
CASRRGARGDTQYF
>TRBV5-4|TRBJ1-2|TRBD1
CASSPGQGAAGGYGYTF
>TRBV20-1|TRBJ1-1|.
CSAPGQKEAFF
>TRBV5-4|TRBJ2-7|TRBD1
CASSFLLGQGKGEQYF
>TRBV6-5|TRBJ1-2|TRBD1
CASSQGQYYGYTF
>TRBV2|TRBJ1-2|.
CASSEALVRGAYGYTF
>TRBV7-6|TRBJ2-7|TRBD2
CASSLEAGGQVYEQYF
>TRBV5-4|TRBJ2-7|.
CASSLDFSRDEQYF
>TRBV5-5|TRBJ1-5|.
CASSLNPTGGNQPQHF
>TRBV29-1|TRBJ2-5|TRBD1
CSVNRGIGGETQYF
>TRBV10-3|TRBJ1-3|.
CAISESPSSGNTIYF
>TRBV18|TRBJ1-4|TRBD1
CASSLNTGGIEKLFF
>TRBV4-2|TRBJ2-1|TRBD2
CASSQDFLAGNYNEQFF
>TRBV4-2|TRBJ2-3|.
CASSQERDTQYF
>TRBV4-1|TRBJ1-1|TRBD1
CASSPHRGGTEAFF
>TRBV6-1|TRBJ2-7|.
CASSGRGGAYEQYF
>TRBV4-3|TRBJ2-3|TRBD2
CASSLLGGADTQYF
>TRBV4-3|TRBJ2-1|.
CASSQDLGGSYNEQFF
>TRBV5-4|TRBJ2-7|TRBD2
CASSFLAGGYEQYF
>TRBV5-1|TRBJ2-3|TRBD2
CASSLAGLAGVTSTDTQYF
>TRBV6-5|TRBJ2-1|.
CASRTTVEQFF
>TRBV28|TRBJ1-4|TRBD1
CASGAGQGPNEKLFF
>TRBV9|TRBJ1-3|TRBD1
CASSPRTGGLNTIYF
>TRBV7-9|TRBJ2-6|TRBD1
CASSPRQGAPGANVLTF
>TRBV5-1|TRBJ2-5|TRBD1
CASSLEGTGAETQYF
>TRBV29-1|TRBJ1-2|TRBD1
CSVGDRRNGYTF
>TRBV7-5|TRBJ1-1|.
CVRSWGEGDTFNVNTEAFF
>TRBV7-3|TRBJ1-2|TRBD1
CASSPGDSTDGYTF
>TRBV7-2|TRBJ2-2|.
CASRRPGGTGELFF
>TRBV5-8|TRBJ2-5|TRBD1
CASSWGQGAQETQYF
>TRBV4-3|TRBJ2-7|TRBD1
CASSQMTGSHEQYF
>TRBV2|TRBJ2-5|.
CASKIWAGETQYF